These T cell receptor beta chains were read from a single sample in a study of Ad26.COV2.S vaccination and SARS-CoV-2 variants. Generated by immunoSEQ multiplex PCR, the TCRdb table keeps only in-frame clones and is missing some. The sample records about 320,000 clones, around four fifths being singletons. The starting material was peripheral blood, obtained in a trial of Ad26.COV2.S vaccine versus placebo. These receptors came from a person between 18 and 59 years old who received the Ad26.COV2.S COVID-19 vaccine or a placebo. Each CDR3 is given with its conserved first and last residue. D genes are given only for firm matches. Rows give clone size only sometimes, using once, few, many, or a class for an expanded clone.

TRBJ2-2,NA,TRBV19,NA,TGTGCCAGCAAGGGGCTAAGAGCGAACACCGGGGAGCTGTTTTTT,CASKGLRANTGELFF
TRBJ1-2,NA,TRBV5-5,NA,TGTGCCAGCAGCCCGACATCCTTACATGGCTACACCTTC,CASSPTSLHGYTF
TRBJ2-1,TRBD1,TRBV5-1,few,TGCGCCAGCAGCCCGGGGACAGGCCCACTCAATGAGCAGTTCTTC,CASSPGTGPLNEQFF
TRBJ2-4,NA,TRBV11-2,NA,TGTGCCAGCAGCTCTAGACTAGCCAAAAACATTCAGTACTTC,CASSSRLAKNIQYF
TRBJ2-1,TRBD1,TRBV2,NA,TGTGCCAGCAGCGCCGGGACAGGGTCATACAATGAGCAGTTCTTC,CASSAGTGSYNEQFF
TRBJ2-3,NA,TRBV15,NA,TGTGCCACCAGCACGGGGCAACAGGGTAGCACAGATACGCAGTATTTT,CATSTGQQGSTDTQYF
TRBJ2-5,NA,TRBV19,NA,TGTGCCAGTTCCCGGTACGGTCAAGAGACCCAGTACTTC,CASSRYGQETQYF
TRBJ2-7,TRBD1,TRBV15,NA,TGTGCCACCAGCAGAGATCCGGGACAGGGCTACGAGCAGTACTTC,CATSRDPGQGYEQYF
TRBJ2-1,TRBD2,TRBV5-6,NA,TGTGCCAGCAGCCTGGGACCGGGACTAATTTCGTCCAATGAGCAGTTCTTC,CASSLGPGLISSNEQFF
TRBJ1-5,NA,TRBV12-3/TRBV12-4,few,TGTGCCAGCAGTTTCAGGGAACAGCCCCAGCATTTT,CASSFREQPQHF
TRBJ2-7,NA,TRBV9,few,TGTGCCAGCAGCGTTATGGGTATGGGGGAGCAGTACTTC,CASSVMGMGEQYF
TRBJ2-6,TRBD1,TRBV5-1,NA,TGCGCCAGCCGGACAGGGACGAACTCTGGGGCCAACGTCCTGACTTTC,CASRTGTNSGANVLTF
TRBJ2-7,NA,TRBV10-3,NA,TGTGCCATCAGACCAGACAGTAGGGTGGGGATCATCTCCCACGAGCAGTACTTC,CAIRPDSRVGIISHEQYF
TRBJ1-1,NA,TRBV14,once,TGTGCCAGCAGCCCTCGATGGAGGAACACTGAAGCTTTCTTT,CASSPRWRNTEAFF
TRBJ2-3,NA,TRBV5-4,NA,TGTGCCAGCAGCTTGGACCCTCAAAGGGGGGTAGGGACGCAGTATTTT,CASSLDPQRGVGTQYF
TRBJ1-1,NA,TRBV27,NA,TGTGCCAGCAGTTCATGGTTGAACACTGAAGCTTTCTTT,CASSSWLNTEAFF
TRBJ1-2,NA,TRBV12-3/TRBV12-4,NA,TGTGCCAGCAGTTTAAGACGGATCTATGGCTACACCTTC,CASSLRRIYGYTF
TRBJ1-4,NA,TRBV5-1,NA,TGCGCCAGCAGTGAACAGGGTAGAGAAGAAAAACTGTTTTTT,CASSEQGREEKLFF
TRBJ1-2,NA,TRBV5-1,NA,TGCGCCAGCAGCTTGGACGCCGGGGGCTATGGCTACACCTTC,CASSLDAGGYGYTF
TRBJ1-1,NA,TRBV6-6,NA,TGTGCCAGCAGTGACAGCTTCATGAACACTGAAGCTTTCTTT,CASSDSFMNTEAFF
TRBJ1-2,NA,TRBV28,NA,TGTGCCAGCAGTCCCCCGGCTGCCACGACCCTAAACCCAAGCTATGGCTACACCTTC,CASSPPAATTLNPSYGYTF
TRBJ1-2,TRBD1,TRBV19,NA,TGTGCCAGTAGTATCCTGGGACAGGGGGCACCTAACTATGGCTACACCTTC,CASSILGQGAPNYGYTF
TRBJ1-2,TRBD1,TRBV29-1,few,TGCAGCGTTGGTACTGGGACAGGGTCTCTTGGCTACACCTTC,CSVGTGTGSLGYTF
TRBJ2-3,NA,TRBV27,NA,TGTGCCAGCAGTCCCGTTCTACGGGTTCGGGTCACAGATACGCAGTATTTT,CASSPVLRVRVTDTQYF
TRBJ2-7,NA,TRBV6-2/TRBV6-3,NA,TGTGCCAGCAGCAGCCCGCAGGGAGTTACCTACGAGCAGTACTTC,CASSSPQGVTYEQYF
TRBJ2-3,NA,TRBV15,NA,TGTGCCACCAGCAGAGTGGAAGATACGCAGTATTTT,CATSRVEDTQYF
TRBJ1-5,NA,TRBV2,few,TGTGCCAGCAGCCCGGACAGCCGCAATCAGCCCCAGCATTTT,CASSPDSRNQPQHF
TRBJ2-2,TRBD2,TRBV5-4,NA,TGTGCCAGCAGCACCCCTCGGCGGGGGGGCTCAGGAGAGCTGTTTTTT,CASSTPRRGGSGELFF
TRBJ1-5,NA,TRBV15,NA,TGTGCCACCAGCAGAGATCGACAGCCCCAGCATTTT,CATSRDRQPQHF
TRBJ2-1,NA,TRBV5-4,NA,TGTGCCAGCAGCTTGCGGACAGTTTACCGGTTCTTC,CASSLRTVYRFF
TRBJ2-6,NA,TRBV6-5,NA,TGTGCCACCACCTCCGCTGGGGCCAACGTCCTGACTTTC,CATTSAGANVLTF
TRBJ1-2,NA,TRBV2,NA,TGTGCCAGCAGTGAGGCAGATAACTATGGCTACACCTTC,CASSEADNYGYTF
TRBJ2-7,TRBD2,TRBV18,NA,TGTGCCAGCTCACCAGCGGGAGACGAGCAGTACTTC,CASSPAGDEQYF
TRBJ1-5,NA,TRBV28,NA,TGTGCCACCAGTGTTTATCCGGATCAGCCCCAGCATTTT,CATSVYPDQPQHF
TRBJ2-7,NA,TRBV5-1,NA,TGCGCCAGCAGCCCAGTTCCGGGACGGGTCTCCTACGAGCAGTACTTC,CASSPVPGRVSYEQYF
TRBJ2-2,NA,TRBV20-1,once,TGCAGTGCTAGTAGGGAAAGGGACACCGGGGAGCTGTTTTTT,CSASRERDTGELFF
TRBJ1-6,NA,TRBV2,NA,TGTGCCAGCAGTGTCCAGCAGATACCAAATTCACCCCTCCACTTT,CASSVQQIPNSPLHF
TRBJ2-7,TRBD1,TRBV18,NA,TGTGCCAGCTCACTGGACAGGGGGCGCGAGCAGTACTTC,CASSLDRGREQYF
TRBJ2-3,TRBD1,TRBV28,NA,TGTGCCAGCAGACCGGACAGGGAGGACACAGATACGCAGTATTTT,CASRPDREDTDTQYF
TRBJ1-1,NA,TRBV28,NA,TGTGCCAGCAGAAACCGGGCCGCCCGAGGGGACACTGAAGCTTTCTTT,CASRNRAARGDTEAFF
TRBJ2-5,NA,TRBV19,NA,TGTGCCAGTAGTGCGAGACAAGAGACCCAGTACTTC,CASSARQETQYF